What follows describes a single T cell receptor beta chain. These data belong to a study of blood T cell repertoires in COVID-19. Study at large: There were acute and convalescent COVID-19 samples, and they came from the United States, Italy and Spain.

The CDR3 runs 13 residues. The germline gives CDR1 SQVTM, CDR2 ANQGSEA. Trimming left V 5 bases short and J 5 bases short, with 16 bases between. Under the authors' procedure: Estimates of nucleated cell counts were drawn from the amplification of reference gene primers. Profiling relied on immunoSEQ multiplex PCR, and the TCRdb table lists in-frame clones only, not all of them. V, J and clone size are those of that table, while D and trimming were read from the DNA. The table has 90,000 to 110,000 clones, 83% seen once. Sequencing input: peripheral blood. The sequence was collected from an older woman with acute or convalescent COVID-19. V and J are TRBV29-1 and TRBJ2-7; weak D call: TRBD1 (6 bases). CDR3: CSVLGRGEDEQYF. CDR3 DNA sequence: TGCAGCGTTCTAGGCAGGGGAGAGGACGAGCAGTACTTC.